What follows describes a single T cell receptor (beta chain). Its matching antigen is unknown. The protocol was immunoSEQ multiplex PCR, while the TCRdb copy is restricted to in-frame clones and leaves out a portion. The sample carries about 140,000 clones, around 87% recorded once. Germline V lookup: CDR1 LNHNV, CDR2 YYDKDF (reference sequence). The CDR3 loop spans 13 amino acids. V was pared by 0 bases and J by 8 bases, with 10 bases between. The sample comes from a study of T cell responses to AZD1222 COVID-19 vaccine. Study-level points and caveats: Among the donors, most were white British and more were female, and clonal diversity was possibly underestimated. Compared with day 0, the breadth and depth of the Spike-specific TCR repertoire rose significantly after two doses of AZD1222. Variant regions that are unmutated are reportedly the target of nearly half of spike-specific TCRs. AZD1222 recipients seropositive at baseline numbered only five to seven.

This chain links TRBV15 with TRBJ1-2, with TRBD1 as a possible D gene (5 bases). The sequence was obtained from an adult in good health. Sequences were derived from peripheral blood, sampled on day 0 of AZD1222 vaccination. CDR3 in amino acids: CATSREIEGGYTF. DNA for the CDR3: TGTGCCACCAGCAGAGAGATAGAGGGGGGCTACACCTTC. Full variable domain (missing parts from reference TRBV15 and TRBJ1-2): DAMVIQNPRYQVTQFGKPVTLSCSQTLNHNVMYWYQQKSSQAPKLLFHYYDKDFNNEADTPDNFQSRRPNTSFCFLDIRSPGLGDTAMYLCATSREIEGGYTFGSGTRLTVV.